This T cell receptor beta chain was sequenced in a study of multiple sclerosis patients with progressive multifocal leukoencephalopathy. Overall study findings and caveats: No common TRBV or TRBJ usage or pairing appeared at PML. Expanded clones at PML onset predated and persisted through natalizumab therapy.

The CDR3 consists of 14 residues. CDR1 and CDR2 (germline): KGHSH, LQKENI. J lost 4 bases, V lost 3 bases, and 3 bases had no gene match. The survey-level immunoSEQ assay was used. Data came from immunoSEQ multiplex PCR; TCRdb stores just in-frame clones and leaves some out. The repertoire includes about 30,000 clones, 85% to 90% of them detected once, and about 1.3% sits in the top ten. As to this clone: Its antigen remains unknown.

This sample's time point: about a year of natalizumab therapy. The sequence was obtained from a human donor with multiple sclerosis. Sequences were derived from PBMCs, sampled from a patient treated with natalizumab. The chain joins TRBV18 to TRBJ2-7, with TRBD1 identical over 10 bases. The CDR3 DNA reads TGTGCCAGCTCACCCAGGGACAGGGGATACGAGCAGTACTTC. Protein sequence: CASSPRDRGYEQYF.